The 20 T cell receptor beta chains below all came from one sample that was sequenced in a study of cytomegalovirus exposure and HLA in healthy donors. The PCR employed 60 Vbeta primers together with 13 Jbeta primers. Assay used: immunoSEQ multiplex PCR; TCRdb lists only in-frame clones, some missing. This table has under 150,000 clones, over 65% appearing once. Sequenced: PBMCs. All receptors derive from a man in his thirties or forties in good health and CMV-seronegative.

This chain links TRBV7-2 with TRBJ2-7, with D hard to call. Germline assignment: CDR1 SGHTA and CDR2 FQGNSA. V dropped 3 bases and J dropped 1 base, with 13 bases sitting between them. The CDR3 spans 15 residues. CDR3 residues: CASSFSGPRSYEQYF. As DNA, the CDR3 is TGTGCCAGCAGCTTCTCAGGTCCACGGTCCTACGAGCAGTACTTC.

The table lists this clone with a count of one. The chain employs TRBV11-2 and TRBJ1-6; a weak D match, TRBD1 (6 bases). Trimming shortened V by 5 bases and J by 7 bases, and 21 bases separated the two germline ends. The CDR3 has 17 residues. CDR1 SGHAT and CDR2 FQNNGV come from the germline V gene. Written as DNA, the CDR3 is TGTGCCAGCAGCCCAAGTGGGACAAGGTTTCGGAATTCACCCCTCCACTTT. Protein product: CASSPSGTRFRNSPLHF.

V usage is TRBV7-9 and J usage is TRBJ2-1; perhaps TRBD1 as D (7 bases). V lost 0 bases to trimming and J lost 4 bases, with 16 bases between them. The CDR3 consists of 17 residues. Germline CDR1 is SEHNR and CDR2 is FQNEAQ (reference sequence). CDR3 nucleotides: TGTGCCAGCAGCTTAGCCGGGGCCAGGGGGACTTACAATGAGCAGTTCTTC. This sequence encodes CASSLAGARGTYNEQFF.

The V gene is TRBV6-1, the J gene TRBJ1-1; TRBD1 agrees at 9 bases. With 1 base clipped from V and 2 bases from J, the junction kept 11 bases outside the gene matches. The CDR3 totals 18 residues. Germline V gene lookup returns CDR1 MNHNS and CDR2 SASEGT. Here the CDR3 reads CASSEEGGQGKPNTEAFF. The CDR3 DNA follows: TGTGCCAGCAGTGAAGAAGGAGGACAGGGGAAACCAAACACTGAAGCTTTCTTT.

This chain connects TRBV7-2 to TRBJ1-1, with TRBD1 matching 8 bases. CDR3 length: 15 residues. Looked up from germline, CDR1 is SGHTA and CDR2 is FQGNSA. With 4 bases clipped from V and 4 bases from J, the junction kept 8 bases outside the gene matches. The CDR3 is CASSSQGARGTEAFF. The CDR3 DNA is TGTGCCAGCAGCTCGCAGGGGGCGAGGGGCACTGAAGCTTTCTTT.

The chain's CDR3 is CSGGGNSYEQYF. The CDR3, as DNA: TGCAGCGGGGGGGGCAACTCCTACGAGCAGTACTTC. This rearrangement joins TRBV29-1 to TRBJ2-7; D perhaps matches TRBD2 (7 bases). CDR3 length: 12 amino acids. The V end lost 7 bases, the J end lost 0 bases, and 10 bases lay between the germline ends. In germline, CDR1 is SQVTM, CDR2 ANQGSEA.

The chain links TRBV6-1 to TRBJ1-2, with 7 bases aligning to TRBD1. J was trimmed by 4 bases and V by 4 bases; bases with no gene match: 9. CDR1 and CDR2 from the germline V gene are MNHNS and SASEGT. The CDR3 is made up of 15 amino acids. CDR3 loop: CASSGQGGFSYGYTF. CDR3 DNA: TGTGCCAGCAGTGGCCAAGGGGGCTTCTCCTATGGCTACACCTTC.

This rearrangement joins TRBV5-1 to TRBJ2-5, with 7 bases fitting TRBD1. The CDR3 has 16 amino acids. In germline, CDR1 is SGHRS, CDR2 YFSETQ. Losses at the gene ends were 2 bases for V and 4 bases for J; bases not matched to a gene: 11. CDR3 DNA: TGCGCCAGCAGCTTTGTAGGGGGCAAATTTGCAGAGACCCAGTACTTC. It yields the protein CASSFVGGKFAETQYF. The complete variable domain, with remaining parts taken from reference TRBV5-1 and TRBJ2-5, reads KAGVTQTPRYLIKTRGQQVTLSCSPISGHRSVSWYQQTPGQGLQFLFEYFSETQRNKGNFPGRFSGRQFSNSRSEMNVSTLELGDSALYLCASSFVGGKFAETQYFGPGTRLLVL.

This clone is a singleton in its sample. CDR3 nucleotides: TGTGCCAGCAGTGTTAGGGGTGGAGCTTTCTTT. Translated, it gives CASSVRGGAFF. This chain joins TRBV25-1 and TRBJ1-1; perhaps TRBD1 as D (5 bases). Germline CDR1 MGHDK, CDR2 SYGVNS. The CDR3 runs 11 residues. V lost 4 bases and J lost 10, with 10 bases in between. Supplemented by reference TRBV25-1 and TRBJ1-1, the full variable domain reads EADIYQTPRYLVIGTGKKITLECSQTMGHDKMYWYQQDPGMELHLIHYSYGVNSTEKGDLSSESTVSRIRTEHFPLTLESARPSHTSQYLCASSVRGGAFFGQGTRLTVV.

This chain uses TRBV19 with TRBJ2-7; D unclear. Germline CDR1 reads LNHDA; CDR2 reads SQIVND (reference sequence). There are 13 residues in the CDR3. With 4 bases removed from V and 6 bases from J, the gap between germline ends came to 13 bases. The DNA for the CDR3 is TGTGCCAGTAGTACACAACCGGGTGGCGAGCAGTACTTC. Protein sequence: CASSTQPGGEQYF.

V is TRBV18 and J is TRBJ1-1; no firm D call. With 6 bases removed from V and 1 base from J, the gap between germline ends came to 9 bases. Germline CDR1 and CDR2: KGHSH and LQKENI. The CDR3 consists of 13 residues. CDR3 nucleotides: TGTGCCAGCTCCGGCGGCCAGAACACTGAAGCTTTCTTT. Amino acids: CASSGGQNTEAFF.

The rearrangement uses TRBV27 and TRBJ2-6; 7 nucleotides align to TRBD1. Germline CDR1 reads MNHEY; CDR2 reads SMNVEV (reference sequence). CDR3 length equals 15 residues. V lost 6 bases, J lost 0 bases, and 2 bases stayed unmatched. CDR3 sequence (DNA): TGTGCCAGCAGGACAGGGATCTCTGGGGCCAACGTCCTGACTTTC. This encodes CASRTGISGANVLTF.

The rearrangement joins TRBV18 to TRBJ2-7; 9 bases match TRBD1. This CDR3 comprises 18 residues. Trimming at V came to 5 bases and at J to 0 bases, leaving 14 bases not matched to a gene. In germline, CDR1 is KGHSH, CDR2 LQKENI. CDR3 sequence: CASSAVFTGGQSSYEQYF. The CDR3 DNA reads as TGTGCCAGCTCAGCAGTTTTTACAGGGGGCCAAAGCTCCTACGAGCAGTACTTC.

The chain employs TRBV6-5 and TRBJ2-5; D is possibly TRBD2 (5 bases). CDR3 length: 11 amino acids. The germline CDR1 and CDR2 sequences are MNHEY and SVGAGI. V lost 2 bases and J lost 11, with 9 bases in between. This CDR3 reads CASSYAGEQYF. The CDR3 region has the DNA TGTGCCAGCAGTTACGCTGGGGAGCAGTACTTC.

This clone was seen a few times. For the CDR3, the DNA is TGCGCCAGCAGCTTGGGAAGGAAGACAGCTTCCCTAGCTAACTATGGCTACACCTTC. It translates to CASSLGRKTASLANYGYTF. J is TRBJ1-2 and V is TRBV5-1, with D possibly being TRBD1 (5 bases). CDR1 is SGHRS, CDR2 YFSETQ, per germline. V lost 0 bases and J lost 0, with 21 bases in between. This CDR3 comprises 19 residues.

The genes are TRBV19 and TRBJ2-6; possible D gene TRBD1, 6 bases. Germline CDR1 reads LNHDA; CDR2 reads SQIVND (reference sequence). Trimming removed 3 bases from V and 0 bases from J, with 9 bases in between. The CDR3 has 16 residues. DNA for the CDR3: TGTGCCAGTAGTATCTGGGGGCTCTCTGGGGCCAACGTCCTGACTTTC. Amino acids: CASSIWGLSGANVLTF.

In this sample, this clone turned up a few times. V usage is TRBV12-5 and J usage is TRBJ1-4, with 8 bases identical to TRBD1. CDR3 length equals 14 residues. Germline V lookup: CDR1 LGHNT, CDR2 FRNRAP. Trimming took 10 bases from V and 8 from J; bases not matched to a gene: 12. DNA for the CDR3: TGTGCTACTCATCCTCAGGGGGCCAGGGAAAAACTGTTTTTT. Encoded protein: CATHPQGAREKLFF.

V usage is TRBV5-4 and J usage is TRBJ2-3, with D possibly being TRBD1 (6 bases). This CDR3 is 13 amino acids long. Trimming cost V 3 bases and J 4 bases, with 9 bases left between them. Germline V gene sequence: CDR1 SGHNT, CDR2 YYREEE (reference sequence). Here the CDR3 reads CASSSRQADTQYF. As DNA, the CDR3 is TGTGCCAGCAGCTCAAGACAGGCAGATACGCAGTATTTT.

V is TRBV11-3 and J is TRBJ1-1; D perhaps matches TRBD1 (6 bases). Trimming removed 6 bases at V and 4 bases at J, with 12 bases between. CDR1 SGHNT and CDR2 YENEEA come from the germline V gene. The CDR3 is made up of 13 amino acids. CDR3: CASSRGRGTEAFF. CDR3 bases: TGTGCCAGCAGTAGGGGCAGGGGCACTGAAGCTTTCTTT.

This clone was recorded a few times. V gene TRBV20-1 combines with J gene TRBJ1-5, with D possibly TRBD1 on 5 matching bases. Germline values: CDR1 DFQATT, CDR2 SNEGSKA (reference sequence). Trimming took 5 bases from V and 7 from J, leaving 9 bases between them. This CDR3 is built from 11 residues. The CDR3 loop reads CSAQRGQPQHF. CDR3 sequence (DNA): TGCAGTGCTCAAAGGGGACAGCCCCAGCATTTT.